This T cell receptor beta chain appears in the sequencing data of a study of CD8 T cells in acute hepatitis C reinfection. This CDR3 is built from 11 residues. V gave up 1 base and J gave up 4 bases, with 3 bases separating them. CDR1 and CDR2 from the germline V gene are SQVTM and ANQGSEA. Sample time point: naive CD8 control sorted from an acute-time-point sample. As regards this clone: Its cognate antigen is unknown.

Clones were sequenced by immunoSEQ multiplex PCR, and TCRdb holds only the in-frame ones, with some missing. The profile shows approximately 40,000 clones, 80% to 90% of them singletons. Whole-study findings and limits: Only TCRbeta was bulk sequenced, so alphabeta pairing is unknown. NS3-1073 specific cells were too rare to sort at chronic follow-up. Differing sequencing approaches may have limited exact matches to other epitopes. More than ten public clonotypes were found regardless of outcome.

The genes are TRBV29-1 and TRBJ2-3; D not resolved. The clonotype comes from a woman younger than 35 who spontaneously cleared hepatitis C infection. Specimen: naive CD8+ T cells from PBMCs. The DNA for the CDR3 is TGCAGCGTTGAAGGCGCAGATACGCAGTATTTT. Encoded protein: CSVEGADTQYF.